This T cell receptor (beta chain) was captured in a study of T-cell memory formation after mild COVID-19. Findings of the study overall: CD4+ contracting clones were mainly CM and EM; CD8+ ones, EMRA.

A remark on this clonotype: The antigen remains unidentified.

Germline loops: CDR1 SGHVS, CDR2 FNYEAQ. J was trimmed by 4 bases and V by 2 bases; bases with no gene match: 8. CDR3 length: 16 residues. Constant-segment-primed 5'RACE gave TCR alpha and TCR beta cDNA libraries with sample barcodes and UMIs. TCRdb redid the calling of the 5' RACE reads with MiXCR, one entry per CDR3 protein. The table lists almost 550,000 distinct CDR3 sequences, roughly 20% of them singletons. The specimen sequenced was PBMCs or a T cell subset sorted from them (not recorded which). The sequence came from an adult woman who had mild COVID-19 (a few samples of this study predate the infection). Cell type and time point are not known. The chain has TRBV7-6 and TRBJ2-7; 10 bases agree with TRBD2. The CDR3 spells CASSLTSGIIGYEQYF. The DNA for the CDR3 is TGTGCCAGCAGCTTAACTAGCGGGATAATTGGGTACGAGCAGTACTTC.